The 8 T cell receptor beta chains given below trace back to one sample, sequenced in a study of OX40 agonist ivuxolimab in advanced cancers. TCRdb keeps only in-frame clones here, not all; method: immunoSEQ multiplex PCR. The top ten clones hold roughly an eighth of a sample with 53,000 or so clones, 86% of them seen once. Sample: CD4+ or CD8+ T cells sorted from blood, taken in a trial of the OX40 agonist ivuxolimab. Every receptor here comes from an adult with an advanced solid tumor such as melanoma, head and neck, liver or kidney cancer.

This rearrangement joins TRBV9 to TRBJ1-1; 10 bases match TRBD1. The CDR3 has 15 amino acids. V lost 3 bases and J lost 4; bases outside the gene matches: 6. Per the germline V gene, CDR1 is SGDLS and CDR2 is YYNGEE. The CDR3, as DNA: TGTGCCAGCAGCGGGACAGGGGGTTTACTCACTGAAGCTTTCTTT. Amino acids: CASSGTGGLLTEAFF. The variable domain in full, completed from reference TRBV9 and TRBJ1-1, reads DSGVTQTPKHLITATGQRVTLRCSPRSGDLSVYWYQQSLDQGLQFLIQYYNGEERAKGNILERFSAQQFPDLHSELNLSSLELGDSALYFCASSGTGGLLTEAFFGQGTRLTVV.

This chain connects TRBV28 to TRBJ1-5; a possible D gene is TRBD1 (6 bases). The CDR3 covers 16 residues. The germline V gene encodes CDR1 MDHEN and CDR2 SYDVKM. V lost 4 bases, J lost 5 bases, and 18 bases lay in between. The CDR3 sequence is CASSSYNRGAHQPQHF. DNA of the CDR3: TGTGCCAGCAGTTCATACAACCGGGGGGCGCATCAGCCCCAGCATTTT.

This clone has only one observation. This chain uses TRBV6-5 with TRBJ2-1; TRBD2 aligns across 11 bases. The CDR3 length is 16 residues. Trimming removed 2 bases from V and 4 bases from J; junction bases left unmatched: 4. CDR1 MNHEY and CDR2 SVGAGI come from the germline V gene. The CDR3 coding sequence is TGTGCCAGCAGTTACACCACTAGCGGGAGTTACAATGAGCAGTTCTTC. It encodes CASSYTTSGSYNEQFF.

The J gene is TRBJ2-5, the V gene TRBV7-6; TRBD2 matches 8 bases. The CDR3 has 15 amino acids. In germline, CDR1 is SGHVS, CDR2 FNYEAQ. With V trimmed by 3 bases and J by 7 bases, 10 bases remained unmatched. CDR3 residues: CASSLTSEQGRTQYF. The DNA of the CDR3 is TGTGCCAGCAGCTTGACTAGCGAGCAGGGGCGGACCCAGTACTTC.

The V call is TRBV9, the J call TRBJ1-1; D gene ambiguous. V was trimmed by 3 bases and J by 0 bases, leaving 21 bases between them. Per germline, CDR1 SGDLS and CDR2 YYNGEE. The CDR3 loop spans 18 amino acids. CDR3 region: CASSGIRAQSFMNTEAFF. The CDR3 DNA is TGTGCCAGCAGCGGGATCCGGGCCCAAAGTTTCATGAACACTGAAGCTTTCTTT.

This chain joins TRBV7-9 and TRBJ2-7; D is perhaps TRBD1 (5 bases). V was trimmed by 4 bases and J by 1 base, leaving 17 bases between them. This CDR3 is built from 16 residues. CDR1 is SEHNR, CDR2 FQNEAQ, per germline (reference sequence). The CDR3 DNA reads as TGTGCCAGCAGCTCCCCCCCAGGTCAGGGTTCCTACGAGCAGTACTTC. This codes for CASSSPPGQGSYEQYF.

The chain combines TRBV27 with TRBJ1-5; D possibly corresponds to TRBD1 (6 bases). This CDR3 region has 13 residues. Germline CDR1 is MNHEY and CDR2 is SMNVEV (reference sequence). Trimming removed 4 bases from V and 5 bases from J, with 9 bases in between. CDR3 sequence: CASSSAGDQPQHF. CDR3 DNA sequence: TGTGCCAGCAGTTCGGCAGGGGATCAGCCCCAGCATTTT.

The gene calls are TRBV2 and TRBJ2-5, with D perhaps being TRBD1 or TRBD2 (5 bases each). The J call may be mistaken, given a closer DNA end match to TRBJ2-7. The CDR3 sequence is 14 residues long. Germline CDR1 SNHLY, CDR2 FYNNEI. The CDR3 nucleotides read TGTGCCAGCAGTCGGGACCGCAGCTCCTACGAGCAGTACTTC. It translates to CASSRDRSSYEQYF.